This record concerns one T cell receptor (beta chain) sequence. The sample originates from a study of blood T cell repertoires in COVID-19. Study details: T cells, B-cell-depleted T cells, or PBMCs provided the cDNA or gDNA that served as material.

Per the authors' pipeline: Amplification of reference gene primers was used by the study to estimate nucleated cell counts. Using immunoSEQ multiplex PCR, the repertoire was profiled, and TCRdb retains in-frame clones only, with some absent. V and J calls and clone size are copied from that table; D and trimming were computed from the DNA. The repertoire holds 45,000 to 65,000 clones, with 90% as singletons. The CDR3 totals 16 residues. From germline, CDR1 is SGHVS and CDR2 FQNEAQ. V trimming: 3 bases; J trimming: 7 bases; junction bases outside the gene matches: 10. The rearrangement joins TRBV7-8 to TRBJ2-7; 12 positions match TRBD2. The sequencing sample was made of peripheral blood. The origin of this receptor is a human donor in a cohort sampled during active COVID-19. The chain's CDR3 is CASSFPTTSGRGEQYF. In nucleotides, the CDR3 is TGTGCCAGCAGCTTCCCAACGACTAGCGGGAGAGGGGAGCAGTACTTC.